This TCR beta chain was identified in a study of control samples from healthy donors and cancer patients (dated by TCRdb to 2018 to 2020). The receptor library was made with the immunoSEQ multiplex PCR assay. TCRdb holds this immuneACCESS table with in-frame rearrangements only. Some clones are missing; in checked studies, unresolved V genes explain under half, and the rest has no known cause. The sample profile shows roughly 150,000 clones; almost 90% of them were found once. The top ten hold under 2% of the sample. V loses 4 bases, J loses 4 bases, and the germline ends lie 10 bases apart. From the cysteine up to the phenylalanine, the CDR3 has a length of 13 residues. Only the CDR3 DNA stays, 39 bases, in frame from base 1. CDR1 SNHLY and CDR2 FYNNEI were looked up in the germline V gene. For this clone: Its cognate antigen has yet to be identified. No base qualities exist here, and no much larger clone lies one base off it.

The origin of this receptor is a man between 18 and 35 years old in good health. This chain joins TRBV2 to TRBJ2-5, and perhaps TRBD2 as D gene, on 6 matching bases. The sequencing sample was made of blood. The sequenced DNA: TGTGCCAGCAGTGCGGGGCGGGGAGAGACCCAGTACTTC. Its amino acids are CASSAGRGETQYF.